This TCR beta chain was documented in a study of beta chain features in type 1 diabetes. Notes on the study in general: Shortening of TCRB CDR3s, moderate but significant, appeared in all four CD4+ subsets of Type 1 diabetes patients. A greater similarity of naive, central memory and Treg TCRB repertoires was seen among patients than among healthy donors.

In the case of this clone: Antigen: not known.

The CDR3 extends over 16 amino acids. V lost 2 bases and J 9 bases, leaving 20 bases between the germline ends. From germline, CDR1 is SGHVS and CDR2 FNYEAQ. The whole isolated RNA underwent reverse transcription, so sequencing captured expressed TCRB transcripts. Naive, central memory and regulatory T cell samples produced a mean of about 3.4 million reads. Assay used: immunoSEQ multiplex PCR; TCRdb lists only in-frame clones, some missing. The sample shows about 660,000 clones, over 12% of them seen only once. This TCR was sampled from a man aged 18 to 29 with type 1 diabetes. Sequenced material: naive CD4+ T cells from blood. The chain recombines TRBV7-6 with TRBJ1-3; D not resolved. The CDR3 nucleotides read TGTGCCAGCAGCTTAAAACCCCGGTCGGCTCGGGGCACCATATATTTT. Its translation is CASSLKPRSARGTIYF.